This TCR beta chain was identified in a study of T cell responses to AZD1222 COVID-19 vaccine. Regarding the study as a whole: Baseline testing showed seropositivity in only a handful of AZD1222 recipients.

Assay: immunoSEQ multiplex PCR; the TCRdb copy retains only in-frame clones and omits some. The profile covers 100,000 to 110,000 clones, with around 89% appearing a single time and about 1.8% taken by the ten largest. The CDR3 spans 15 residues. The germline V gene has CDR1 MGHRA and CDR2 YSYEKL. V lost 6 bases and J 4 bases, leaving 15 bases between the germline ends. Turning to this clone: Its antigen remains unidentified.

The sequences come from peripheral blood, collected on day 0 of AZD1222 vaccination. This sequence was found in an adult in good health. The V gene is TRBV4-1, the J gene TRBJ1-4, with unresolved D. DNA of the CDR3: TGCGCCAGCAGGCCAGCAGAGGGTGTTAATGAAAAACTGTTTTTT. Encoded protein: CASRPAEGVNEKLFF.